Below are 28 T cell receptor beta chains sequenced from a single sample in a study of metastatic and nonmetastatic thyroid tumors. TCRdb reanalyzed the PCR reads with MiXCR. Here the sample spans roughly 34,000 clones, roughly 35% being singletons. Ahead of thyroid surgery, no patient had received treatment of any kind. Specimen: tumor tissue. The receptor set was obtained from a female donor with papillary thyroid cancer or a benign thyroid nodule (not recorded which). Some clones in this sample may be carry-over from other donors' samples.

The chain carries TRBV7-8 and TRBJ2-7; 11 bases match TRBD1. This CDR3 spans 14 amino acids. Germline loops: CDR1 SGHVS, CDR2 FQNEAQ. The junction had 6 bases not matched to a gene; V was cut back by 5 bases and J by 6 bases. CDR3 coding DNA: TGTGCCAGCAGCCCCAGGACAGGGGGCGGCGAGCAGTACTTC. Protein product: CASSPRTGGGEQYF.

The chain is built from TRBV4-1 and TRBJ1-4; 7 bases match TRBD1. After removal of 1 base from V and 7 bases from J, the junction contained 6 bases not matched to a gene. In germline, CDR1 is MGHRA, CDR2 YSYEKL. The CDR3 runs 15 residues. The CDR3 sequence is CASSQGLTGAEKLFF. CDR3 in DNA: TGCGCCAGCAGCCAAGGGTTAACAGGGGCTGAAAAACTGTTTTTT.

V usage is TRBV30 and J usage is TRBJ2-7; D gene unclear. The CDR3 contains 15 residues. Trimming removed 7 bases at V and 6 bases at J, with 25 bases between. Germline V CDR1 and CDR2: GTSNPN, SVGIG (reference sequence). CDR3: CALEHGTGFSGEQYF. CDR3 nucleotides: TGTGCCTTAGAGCACGGTACGGGTTTTTCGGGCGAGCAGTACTTC. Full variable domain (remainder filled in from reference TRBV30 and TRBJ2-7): SQTIHQWPATLVQPVGSPLSLECTVEGTSNPNLYWYRQAAGRGLQLLFYSVGIGQISSEVPQNLSASRPQDRQFILSSKKLLLSDSGFYLCALEHGTGFSGEQYFGPGTRLTVT.

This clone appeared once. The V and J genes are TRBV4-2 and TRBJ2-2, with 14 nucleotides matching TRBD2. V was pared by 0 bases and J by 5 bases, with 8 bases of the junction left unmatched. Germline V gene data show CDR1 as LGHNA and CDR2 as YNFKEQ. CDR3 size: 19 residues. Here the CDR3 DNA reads TGTGCCAGCAGCCAAGATAAGGGACTAGCGGGAGTAGGTACCGGGGAGCTGTTTTTT. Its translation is CASSQDKGLAGVGTGELFF.

As DNA, the CDR3 is TGTGCCAGCACCGCGACAGGAGCGGGAGAAGTGGCCGGGGAGCTGTTTTTT. Protein product: CASTATGAGEVAGELFF. The J gene is TRBJ2-2, the V gene TRBV2; 8 bases agree with TRBD2. V lost 7 bases to trimming and J lost 6 bases; unmatched junction nucleotides: 16. The CDR3 covers 17 residues. The germline V gene has CDR1 SNHLY and CDR2 FYNNEI.

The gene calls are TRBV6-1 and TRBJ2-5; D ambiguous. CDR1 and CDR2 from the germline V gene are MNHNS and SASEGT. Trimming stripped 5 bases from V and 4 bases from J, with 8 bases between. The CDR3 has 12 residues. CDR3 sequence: CASSPLSETQYF. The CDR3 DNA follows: TGTGCCAGCAGTCCTCTCTCAGAGACCCAGTACTTC.

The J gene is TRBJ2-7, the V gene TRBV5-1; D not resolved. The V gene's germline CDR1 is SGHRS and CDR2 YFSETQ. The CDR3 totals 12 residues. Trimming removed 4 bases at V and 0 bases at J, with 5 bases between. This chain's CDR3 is CASSHDSYEQYF. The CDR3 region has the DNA TGCGCCAGCAGCCATGACTCCTACGAGCAGTACTTC.

CDR3 sequence: CASSFSGAVGEQYF. CDR3 coding DNA: TGTGCCAGCAGCTTTAGTGGGGCTGTGGGTGAGCAGTACTTC. V usage is TRBV11-2 and J usage is TRBJ2-7; maybe TRBD1 (5 bases). Germline V CDR1 and CDR2: SGHAT, FQNNGV. The CDR3 length is 14 residues. V gave up 3 bases and J gave up 7 bases, with 16 bases separating them.

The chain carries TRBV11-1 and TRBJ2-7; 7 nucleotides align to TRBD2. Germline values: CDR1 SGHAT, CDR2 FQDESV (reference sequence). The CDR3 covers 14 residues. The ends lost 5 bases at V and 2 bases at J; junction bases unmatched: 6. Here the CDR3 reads CASSPASGAYEQYF. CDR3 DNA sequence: TGTGCCAGCAGCCCAGCTAGCGGAGCCTACGAGCAGTACTTC. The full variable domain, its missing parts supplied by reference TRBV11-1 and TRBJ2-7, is EAEVAQSPRYKITEKSQAVAFWCDPISGHATLYWYRQILGQGPELLVQFQDESVVDDSQLPKDRFSAERLKGVDSTLKIQPAELGDSAMYLCASSPASGAYEQYFGPGTRLTVT.

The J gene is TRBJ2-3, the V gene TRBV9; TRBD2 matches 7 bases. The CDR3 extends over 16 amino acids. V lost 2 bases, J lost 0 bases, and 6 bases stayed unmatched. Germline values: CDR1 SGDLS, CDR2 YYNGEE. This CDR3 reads CASSVGGSGSTDTQYF. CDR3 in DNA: TGTGCCAGCAGCGTGGGGGGGAGCGGGAGCACAGATACGCAGTATTTT.

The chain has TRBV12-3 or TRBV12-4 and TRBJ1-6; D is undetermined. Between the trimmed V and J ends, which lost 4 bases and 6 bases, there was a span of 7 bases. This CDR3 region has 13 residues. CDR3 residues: CASSYRINSPLHF. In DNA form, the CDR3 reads TGTGCCAGCAGTTACAGAATTAATTCACCCCTCCACTTT.

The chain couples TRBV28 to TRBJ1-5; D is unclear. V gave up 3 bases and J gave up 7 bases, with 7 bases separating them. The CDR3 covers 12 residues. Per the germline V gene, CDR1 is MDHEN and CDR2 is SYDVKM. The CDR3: CASSFGKQPQHF. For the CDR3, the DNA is TGTGCCAGCAGTTTCGGGAAGCAGCCCCAGCATTTT.

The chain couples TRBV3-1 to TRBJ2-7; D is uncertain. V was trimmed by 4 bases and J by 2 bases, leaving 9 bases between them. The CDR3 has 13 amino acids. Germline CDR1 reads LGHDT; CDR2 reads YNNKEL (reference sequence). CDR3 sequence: CASSPTSPYEQYF. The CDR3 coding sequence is TGTGCCAGCAGCCCCACATCTCCCTACGAGCAGTACTTC.

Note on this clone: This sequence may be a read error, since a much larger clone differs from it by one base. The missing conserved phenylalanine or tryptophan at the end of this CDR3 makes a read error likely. CDR3: CASSLTSASNEQFS. In DNA, the CDR3 is TGTGCCAGCAGCTTGACTAGCGCGAGCAATGAGCAGTTCTCC. The chain links TRBV5-5 to TRBJ2-1; 7 bases align to TRBD2. CDR1 and CDR2 (germline): SGHKS, YYEKEE (reference sequence). The CDR3 is 14 amino acids. The junction had 4 bases not matched to a gene; V was cut back by 1 base and J by 6 bases.

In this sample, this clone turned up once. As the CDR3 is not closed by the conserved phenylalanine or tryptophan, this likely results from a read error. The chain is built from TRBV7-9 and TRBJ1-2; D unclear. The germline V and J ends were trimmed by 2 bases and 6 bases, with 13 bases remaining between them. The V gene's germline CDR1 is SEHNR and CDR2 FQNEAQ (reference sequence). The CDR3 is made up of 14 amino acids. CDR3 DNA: TGTGCCAGCAGCTTAACCGTCGCCGAGGATGGCTACACCTCC. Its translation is CASSLTVAEDGYTS.

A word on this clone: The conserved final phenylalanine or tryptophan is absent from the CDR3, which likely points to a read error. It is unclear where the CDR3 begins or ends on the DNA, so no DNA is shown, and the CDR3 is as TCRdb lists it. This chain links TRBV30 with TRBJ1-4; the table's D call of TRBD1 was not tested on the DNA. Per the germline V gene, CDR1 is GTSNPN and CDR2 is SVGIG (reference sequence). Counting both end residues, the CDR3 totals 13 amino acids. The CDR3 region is CAWTLRGQGGWRL.

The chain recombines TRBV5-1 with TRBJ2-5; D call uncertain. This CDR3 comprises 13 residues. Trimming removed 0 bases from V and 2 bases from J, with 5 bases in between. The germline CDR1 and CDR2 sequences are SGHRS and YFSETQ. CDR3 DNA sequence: TGCGCCAGCAGCTTGGGCAGACAAGAGACCCAGTACTTC. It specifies CASSLGRQETQYF. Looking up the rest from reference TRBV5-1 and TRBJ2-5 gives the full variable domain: KAGVTQTPRYLIKTRGQQVTLSCSPISGHRSVSWYQQTPGQGLQFLFEYFSETQRNKGNFPGRFSGRQFSNSRSEMNVSTLELGDSALYLCASSLGRQETQYFGPGTRLLVL.

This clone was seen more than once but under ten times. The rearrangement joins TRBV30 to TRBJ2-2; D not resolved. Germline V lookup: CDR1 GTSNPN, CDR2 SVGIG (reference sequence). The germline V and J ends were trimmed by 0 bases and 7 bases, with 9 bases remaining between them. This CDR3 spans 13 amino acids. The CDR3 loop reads CAWSVSGSGELFF. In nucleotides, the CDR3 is TGTGCCTGGAGTGTATCGGGTAGCGGGGAGCTGTTTTTT.

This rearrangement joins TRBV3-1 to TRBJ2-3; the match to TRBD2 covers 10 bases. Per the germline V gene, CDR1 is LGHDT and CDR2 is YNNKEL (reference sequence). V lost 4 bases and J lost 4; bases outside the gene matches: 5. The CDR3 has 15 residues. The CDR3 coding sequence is TGTGCCAGCAGCCCGCTAGCGGGGGTGGCAGATACGCAGTATTTT. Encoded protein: CASSPLAGVADTQYF.

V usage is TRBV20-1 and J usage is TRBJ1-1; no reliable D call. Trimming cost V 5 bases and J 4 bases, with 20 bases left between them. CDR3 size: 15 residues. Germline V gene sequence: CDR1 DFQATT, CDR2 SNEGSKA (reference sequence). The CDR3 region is CSALNAYLPGTEAFF. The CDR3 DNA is TGCAGTGCTTTAAACGCATACCTTCCAGGCACTGAAGCTTTCTTT.

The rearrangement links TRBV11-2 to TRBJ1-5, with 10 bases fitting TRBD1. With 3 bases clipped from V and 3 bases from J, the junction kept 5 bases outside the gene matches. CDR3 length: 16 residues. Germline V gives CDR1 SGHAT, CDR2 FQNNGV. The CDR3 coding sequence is TGTGCCAGCAGCTTTTGGGACAGGGGAACCAATCAGCCCCAGCATTTT. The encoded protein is CASSFWDRGTNQPQHF.

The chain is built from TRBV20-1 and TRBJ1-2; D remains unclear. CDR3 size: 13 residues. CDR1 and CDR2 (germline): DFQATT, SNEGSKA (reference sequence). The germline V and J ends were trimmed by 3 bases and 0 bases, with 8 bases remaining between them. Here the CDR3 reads CSASSRTNYGYTF. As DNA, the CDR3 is TGCAGTGCTAGCTCGCGGACTAACTATGGCTACACCTTC.

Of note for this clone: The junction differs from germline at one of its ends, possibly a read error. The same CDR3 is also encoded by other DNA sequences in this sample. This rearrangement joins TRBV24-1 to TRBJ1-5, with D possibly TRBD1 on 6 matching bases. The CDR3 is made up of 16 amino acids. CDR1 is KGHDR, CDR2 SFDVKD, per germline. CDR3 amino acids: CATSDFSGDKNQPQHF. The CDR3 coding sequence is TGTGCCACCAGCGATTTTTCAGGGGATAAGAATCAGCCCCAGCATTTT.

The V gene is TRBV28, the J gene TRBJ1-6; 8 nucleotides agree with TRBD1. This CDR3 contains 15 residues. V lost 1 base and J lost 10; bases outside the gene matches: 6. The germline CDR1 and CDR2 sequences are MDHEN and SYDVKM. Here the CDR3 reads CASSLSTGAGSPLHF. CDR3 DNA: TGTGCCAGCAGTTTATCGACAGGGGCAGGATCACCCCTCCACTTT. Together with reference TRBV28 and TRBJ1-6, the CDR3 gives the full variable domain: DVKVTQSSRYLVKRTGEKVFLECVQDMDHENMFWYRQDPGLGLRLIYFSYDVKMKEKGDIPEGYSVSREKKERFSLILESASTNQTSMYLCASSLSTGAGSPLHFGNGTRLTVT.

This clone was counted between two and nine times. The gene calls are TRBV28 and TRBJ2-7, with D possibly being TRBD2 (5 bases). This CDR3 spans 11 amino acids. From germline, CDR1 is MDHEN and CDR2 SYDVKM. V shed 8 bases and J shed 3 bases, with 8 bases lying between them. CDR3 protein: CASQRYYEQYF. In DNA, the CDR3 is TGTGCCAGCCAGCGGTACTACGAGCAGTACTTC.

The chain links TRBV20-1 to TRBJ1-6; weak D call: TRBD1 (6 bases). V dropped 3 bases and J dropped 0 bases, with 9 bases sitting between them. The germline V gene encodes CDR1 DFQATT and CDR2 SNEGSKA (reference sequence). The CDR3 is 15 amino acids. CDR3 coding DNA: TGCAGTGCTAGGGAGGGGGGCTCCTATAATTCACCCCTCCACTTT. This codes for CSAREGGSYNSPLHF.

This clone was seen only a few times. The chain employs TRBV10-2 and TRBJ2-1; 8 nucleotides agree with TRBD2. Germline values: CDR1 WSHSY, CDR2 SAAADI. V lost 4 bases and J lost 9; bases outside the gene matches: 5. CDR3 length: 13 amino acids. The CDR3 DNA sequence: TGCGCCAGCAGTGCGGGGGGGCGGGTTGAGCAGTTCTTC. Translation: CASSAGGRVEQFF.

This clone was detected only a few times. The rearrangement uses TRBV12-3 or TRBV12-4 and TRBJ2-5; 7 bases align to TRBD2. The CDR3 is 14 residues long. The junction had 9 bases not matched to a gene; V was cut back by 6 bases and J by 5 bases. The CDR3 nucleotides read TGTGCCAGCAGACCTACAGCGGGGAGGGAGACCCAGTACTTC. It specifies CASRPTAGRETQYF.